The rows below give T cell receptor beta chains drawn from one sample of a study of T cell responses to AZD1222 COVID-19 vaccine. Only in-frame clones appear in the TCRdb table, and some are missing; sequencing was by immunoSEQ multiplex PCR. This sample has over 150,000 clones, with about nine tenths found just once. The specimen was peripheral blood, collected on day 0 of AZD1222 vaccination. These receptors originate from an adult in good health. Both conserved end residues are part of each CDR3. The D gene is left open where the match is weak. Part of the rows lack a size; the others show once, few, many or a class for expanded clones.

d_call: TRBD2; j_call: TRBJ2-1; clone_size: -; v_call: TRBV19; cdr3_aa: CASSIFALAGGLFYNEQFF; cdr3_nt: TGTGCCAGTAGTATCTTTGCTCTAGCGGGGGGGCTGTTCTATAATGAGCAGTTCTTC
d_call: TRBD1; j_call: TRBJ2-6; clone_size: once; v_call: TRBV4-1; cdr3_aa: CASSQSRGRGRGSGANVLTF; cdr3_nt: TGCGCCAGCAGCCAAAGCCGGGGCAGGGGGCGCGGATCTGGGGCCAACGTCCTGACTTTC
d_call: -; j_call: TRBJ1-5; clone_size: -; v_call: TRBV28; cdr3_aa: CASRLYNQPQHF; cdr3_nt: TGTGCCAGCAGGCTTTACAATCAGCCCCAGCATTTT
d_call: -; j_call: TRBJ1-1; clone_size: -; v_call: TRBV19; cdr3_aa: CASRGGENTEAFF; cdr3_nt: TGTGCCAGTAGGGGGGGGGAGAACACTGAAGCTTTCTTT
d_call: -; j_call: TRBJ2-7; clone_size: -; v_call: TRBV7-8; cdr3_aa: CASTEQGLPYEQYF; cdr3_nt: TGTGCCAGCACAGAGCAGGGCCTACCCTACGAGCAGTACTTC
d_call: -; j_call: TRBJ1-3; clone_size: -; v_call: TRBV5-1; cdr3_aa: CASSLAAGIGNTIYF; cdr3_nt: TGCGCCAGCAGCTTGGCCGCGGGGATCGGAAACACCATATATTTT
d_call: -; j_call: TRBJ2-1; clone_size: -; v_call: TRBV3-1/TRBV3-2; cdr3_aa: CASRKGGSFNEQFF; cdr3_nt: TGTGCCAGCAGAAAAGGTGGCTCCTTCAATGAGCAGTTCTTC
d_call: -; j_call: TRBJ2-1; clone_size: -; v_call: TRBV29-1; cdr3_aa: CSVEWGQGGEQFF; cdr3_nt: TGCAGCGTTGAATGGGGTCAGGGGGGTGAGCAGTTCTTC
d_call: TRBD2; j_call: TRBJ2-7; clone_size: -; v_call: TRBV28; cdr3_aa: CASSRAGGREQYF; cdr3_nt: TGTGCCAGCAGTCGAGCGGGGGGTCGCGAGCAGTACTTC
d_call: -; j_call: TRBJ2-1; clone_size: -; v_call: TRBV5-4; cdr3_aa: CASSLGGPINEQFF; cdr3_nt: TGTGCCAGCAGCTTGGGGGGGCCGATCAATGAGCAGTTCTTC
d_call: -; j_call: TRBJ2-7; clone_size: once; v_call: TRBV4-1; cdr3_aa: CASGALGGAYEQYF; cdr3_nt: TGCGCCAGCGGAGCCCTAGGCGGAGCCTACGAGCAGTACTTC
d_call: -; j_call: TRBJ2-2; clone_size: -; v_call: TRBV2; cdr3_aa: CASVTQGTLRTGELFF; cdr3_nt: TGTGCCAGCGTTACGCAGGGTACACTTCGGACCGGGGAGCTGTTTTTT
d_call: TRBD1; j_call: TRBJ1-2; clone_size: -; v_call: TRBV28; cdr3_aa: CASGQGAYGYTF; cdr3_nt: TGTGCCAGCGGTCAGGGGGCTTATGGCTACACCTTC
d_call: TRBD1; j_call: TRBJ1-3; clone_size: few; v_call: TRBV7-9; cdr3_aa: CASSLDGRGLDTIYF; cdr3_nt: TGTGCCAGCAGCTTAGACGGCAGGGGGCTTGACACCATATATTTT